Listed below are T cell receptor beta chains from one sample, sequenced in a study of blood T cell repertoires in COVID-19. Only in-frame clones appear in the TCRdb table, and some are missing; sequencing was by immunoSEQ multiplex PCR. The table shows under 250,000 clones, with 70% to 90% occurring only once. The specimen sequenced was PBMCs or T cells enriched from blood (not recorded which). Receptors originate from a man in his thirties or forties who had recovered from COVID-19. Each CDR3 is given with its conserved first and last residue. The D gene is left open where the match is weak.

d_call	j_call	cdr3_length	v_call	cdr3_nt	cdr3_aa
TRBD1	TRBJ2-7	15	TRBV18	TGTGCCAGCTCACCGGGCCGACAGGGTCCCTACGAGCAGTACTTC	CASSPGRQGPYEQYF
NA	TRBJ1-1	16	TRBV5-1	TGCGCCAGCAGCTTCAAGGCAGGATATGCGAACACTGAAGCTTTCTTT	CASSFKAGYANTEAFF
NA	TRBJ1-2	12	TRBV7-9	TGTGCCAGCAGCAGGGAACGGGGTGGCTACACCTTC	CASSRERGGYTF
NA	TRBJ2-7	14	TRBV7-2	TGTGCCAGCAGACGGACGGGGTACTCCTACGAGCAGTACTTC	CASRRTGYSYEQYF
TRBD1	TRBJ2-7	13	TRBV3-1/TRBV3-2	TGTGCCAGCAGCCAAATGACAGGGAACGAGCAGTACTTC	CASSQMTGNEQYF
NA	TRBJ1-2	15	TRBV4-2	TGTGCCAGCAGCCAGGCAGAGTCGAGGAACTATGGCTACACCTTC	CASSQAESRNYGYTF
TRBD2	TRBJ2-1	15	TRBV5-1	TGCGCCAGCAGGGCTAGCGGGATAGGGTCCAATGAGCAGTTCTTC	CASRASGIGSNEQFF
NA	TRBJ1-2	13	TRBV3-1/TRBV3-2	TGTGCCAGCAGCCCGACAGAGCTCTATGGCTACACCTTC	CASSPTELYGYTF
TRBD1	TRBJ2-7	14	TRBV2	TGTGCCAGCGCGGGGACAGGGGGTATCTACGAGCAGTACTTC	CASAGTGGIYEQYF
NA	TRBJ1-4	13	TRBV12-3/TRBV12-4	TGTGCCAGCAGGGACTCGATACCTGAAAAACTGTTTTTT	CASRDSIPEKLFF
NA	TRBJ1-1	14	TRBV30	TGTGCCTGGAGTGTCTCATGGGGGCGCACTGAAGCTTTCTTT	CAWSVSWGRTEAFF
NA	TRBJ1-1	15	TRBV18	TGTGCCAGCTCACCACCGAACTTCATGAACACTGAAGCTTTCTTT	CASSPPNFMNTEAFF
TRBD2	TRBJ2-7	15	TRBV5-1	TGCGCCAGCAGCTTCTATGCGGGAGGGTCCTACGAGCAGTACTTC	CASSFYAGGSYEQYF
NA	TRBJ1-6	15	TRBV27	TGTGCCAGCAGTTTAAGTGTCGGTGGTAATTCACCCCTCCACTTT	CASSLSVGGNSPLHF
NA	TRBJ2-3	15	TRBV28	TGTGCCAGCAGTTCATTGACTAGTATCACAGATACGCAGTATTTT	CASSSLTSITDTQYF